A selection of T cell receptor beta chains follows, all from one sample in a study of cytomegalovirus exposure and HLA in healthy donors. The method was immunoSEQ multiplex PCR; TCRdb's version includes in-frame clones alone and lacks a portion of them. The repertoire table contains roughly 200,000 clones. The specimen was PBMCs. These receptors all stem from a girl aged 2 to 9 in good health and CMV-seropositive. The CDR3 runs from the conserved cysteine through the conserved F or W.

CDR3aa: CASSLPTGYGNTIYF
j_gene: TRBJ1-3
v_gene: TRBV11-2

CDR3aa: CASSVLRNNEQFF
j_gene: TRBJ2-1
v_gene: TRBV28

CDR3aa: CASSISEYNEQFF
j_gene: TRBJ2-1
v_gene: TRBV27

CDR3aa: CASSLGGTSGQETQYF
j_gene: TRBJ2-5
v_gene: TRBV5-1

CDR3aa: CASSPRLAGGPEETQYF
j_gene: TRBJ2-5
v_gene: TRBV5-4

CDR3aa: CASSVGGTGAEETQYF
j_gene: TRBJ2-5
v_gene: TRBV9

CDR3aa: CASSLAAGSTDTQYF
j_gene: TRBJ2-3
v_gene: TRBV5-4

CDR3aa: CASGSANYGYTF
j_gene: TRBJ1-2
v_gene: TRBV2

CDR3aa: CASSYDAERFRGSTYGTQYF
j_gene: TRBJ2-5
v_gene: TRBV5-1

CDR3aa: CAWSAPSTDTQYF
j_gene: TRBJ2-3
v_gene: TRBV30

CDR3aa: CATLGPGQSYGYTF
j_gene: TRBJ1-2
v_gene: TRBV28

CDR3aa: CASSSRSMNTEAFF
j_gene: TRBJ1-1
v_gene: TRBV7-2

CDR3aa: CASSAGTENNEQFF
j_gene: TRBJ2-1
v_gene: TRBV7-3

CDR3aa: CASSLRQLDQPQHF
j_gene: TRBJ1-5
v_gene: TRBV28

CDR3aa: CAIRDSVNEKLFF
j_gene: TRBJ1-4
v_gene: TRBV6-1

CDR3aa: CASSYRQGGGQYF
j_gene: TRBJ2-7
v_gene: TRBV11-1

CDR3aa: CASSLALDRVGNEQFF
j_gene: TRBJ2-1
v_gene: TRBV5-1

CDR3aa: CASSPGTGTQAFF
j_gene: TRBJ1-1
v_gene: TRBV28

CDR3aa: CASMGTSGTPSYNEQFF
j_gene: TRBJ2-1
v_gene: TRBV2

CDR3aa: CASSYEGGQGYEQYF
j_gene: NA
v_gene: TRBV6-5

CDR3aa: CASSSRVKGYNEQFF
j_gene: TRBJ2-1
v_gene: TRBV7-8

CDR3aa: CASSVPSGQPYEQYF
j_gene: NA
v_gene: TRBV19

CDR3aa: CASSLGRGAGEAFF
j_gene: TRBJ1-1
v_gene: TRBV13